The subject of this entry is one TCR beta chain. Its antigen is still unknown. The sample's treatment: roughly 11-day PBMC culture with coronavirus spike peptide pools or control peptides (ViraFEST assay). These data are taken from a study of vaccination and CD4 T cells after COVID-19. Study-wide context: Six males and four females constituted the convalescent cohort, two of whom were Hispanic.

Oncomine TCR Beta short-read sequencing was applied to DNA from cultured CD4+ T cells. Each CDR3 protein is one row after TCRdb ran MiXCR on the PCR reads. The repertoire holds 17,000 or so distinct CDR3 sequences, with approximately 50% as singletons. The germline CDR1 and CDR2 sequences are SEHNR and FQNEAQ (reference sequence). V was pared by 2 bases and J by 3 bases, with 6 bases of the junction left unmatched. This CDR3 has 15 amino acids. The origin of this receptor is a human donor who had recovered from COVID-19. The sample in question was CD4+ T cells from blood, cultured in vitro, obtained before SARS-CoV-2 vaccination. The chain joins TRBV7-9 to TRBJ1-1; 7 bases line up with TRBD1. The CDR3 sequence is CASSLRQGEDTEAFF. The DNA of the CDR3 is TGTGCCAGCAGCTTACGGCAGGGGGAAGACACTGAAGCTTTCTTT.